Listed below are T cell receptor beta chains from one sample, sequenced in a study of beta chain features in type 1 diabetes. The data were produced by immunoSEQ multiplex PCR, yet TCRdb's version contains in-frame clones alone and is incomplete. Of around 310,000 clones listed, approximately 10% are singletons. Sequenced: naive CD4+ T cells from blood. The receptors were sampled from a woman aged 25 to 39 in good health. The CDR3 runs from the conserved cysteine through the conserved F or W. Fields, in order: clone size, D gene, V gene, J gene, CDR3 DNA, CDR3 protein. The D gene is left open where the match is weak. Expanded clones are given a class, and other clones once, few, many or no size at all.

clone_size: once; d_call: -; v_call: TRBV4-1; j_call: TRBJ2-7; cdr3_nt: TGCGCCAGCAGCCAAGAGAGGACTACCCCCACCTACGAGCAGTACTTC; cdr3_aa: CASSQERTTPTYEQYF
clone_size: -; d_call: -; v_call: TRBV7-9; j_call: TRBJ2-7; cdr3_nt: TGTGCCAGCAGCCTTCACCGAGGGGGTTGGGGAACCTACGAGCAGTACTTC; cdr3_aa: CASSLHRGGWGTYEQYF
clone_size: few; d_call: -; v_call: TRBV18; j_call: TRBJ2-3; cdr3_nt: TGTGCCAGCTCACCACCTACAGGCGGGGTTAGCACAGATACGCAGTATTTT; cdr3_aa: CASSPPTGGVSTDTQYF
clone_size: few; d_call: -; v_call: TRBV19; j_call: TRBJ2-1; cdr3_nt: TGTGCCAGTAGTCTCGACATCAGGAAGCAGTTCTTC; cdr3_aa: CASSLDIRKQFF
clone_size: few; d_call: -; v_call: TRBV7-9; j_call: TRBJ2-5; cdr3_nt: TGTGCCAGCAGCCCCCCGGGAGAGACCCAGTACTTC; cdr3_aa: CASSPPGETQYF
clone_size: -; d_call: -; v_call: TRBV25-1; j_call: TRBJ1-4; cdr3_nt: TGTGCCAGCAGTAGTGGCAGAACTAATGAAAAACTGTTTTTT; cdr3_aa: CASSSGRTNEKLFF
clone_size: few; d_call: TRBD1; v_call: TRBV7-9; j_call: TRBJ1-2; cdr3_nt: TGTGCCAGCAGCTACTCACGGGACAGCCATGGCTACACCTTC; cdr3_aa: CASSYSRDSHGYTF
clone_size: few; d_call: TRBD2; v_call: TRBV28; j_call: TRBJ2-7; cdr3_nt: TGTGCCAGCAGTTCCCTAGCGGGAGGCTACGAGCAGTACTTC; cdr3_aa: CASSSLAGGYEQYF
clone_size: -; d_call: TRBD1; v_call: TRBV10-3; j_call: TRBJ2-2; cdr3_nt: TGTGCCATCAGCGGGACAGTGGATACCGGGGAGCTGTTTTTT; cdr3_aa: CAISGTVDTGELFF
clone_size: few; d_call: TRBD2; v_call: TRBV6-5; j_call: TRBJ2-7; cdr3_nt: TGTGCCAGCAGTTACAGTCTAGCGGGAGGGTACGAGCAGTACTTC; cdr3_aa: CASSYSLAGGYEQYF
clone_size: once; d_call: TRBD2; v_call: TRBV18; j_call: TRBJ2-4; cdr3_nt: TGTGCCAGCCAGCTCGGGGAGGGAGGTCGCGAAAACATTCAGTACTTC; cdr3_aa: CASQLGEGGRENIQYF
clone_size: few; d_call: TRBD2; v_call: TRBV28; j_call: TRBJ2-1; cdr3_nt: TGTGCCAGCAGGAGCGGGAGCTCCTACAATGAGCAGTTCTTC; cdr3_aa: CASRSGSSYNEQFF
clone_size: -; d_call: TRBD1; v_call: TRBV19; j_call: TRBJ1-1; cdr3_nt: TGTGCCAGTAAGGACAGGGTGGTAGTGAACACTGAAGCTTTCTTT; cdr3_aa: CASKDRVVVNTEAFF
clone_size: few; d_call: TRBD2; v_call: TRBV5-1; j_call: TRBJ2-7; cdr3_nt: TGCGCCAGCAGCTTGGGGGTCTGGGGGGGAGACTACGAGCAGTACTTC; cdr3_aa: CASSLGVWGGDYEQYF
clone_size: few; d_call: -; v_call: TRBV18; j_call: TRBJ2-5; cdr3_nt: TGTGCCAGCTCACCCGGTCCCGGTTGGCAAGAGACCCAGTACTTC; cdr3_aa: CASSPGPGWQETQYF
clone_size: few; d_call: -; v_call: TRBV9; j_call: TRBJ2-5; cdr3_nt: TGTGCCAGCAGCGTAGAGCCAGGGAAAGAGACCCAGTACTTC; cdr3_aa: CASSVEPGKETQYF
clone_size: -; d_call: TRBD2; v_call: TRBV29-1; j_call: TRBJ2-3; cdr3_nt: TGCAGCGTAGATGGACAGGGACTAGCGGGAGGGTCTAGCACAGATACGCAGTATTTT; cdr3_aa: CSVDGQGLAGGSSTDTQYF
clone_size: few; d_call: TRBD1; v_call: TRBV28; j_call: TRBJ1-5; cdr3_nt: TGTGCCAGCAACAGGGGAACTAGCAATCAGCCCCAGCATTTT; cdr3_aa: CASNRGTSNQPQHF
clone_size: few; d_call: TRBD1; v_call: TRBV30; j_call: TRBJ1-5; cdr3_nt: TGTGCCTGGAGTATACAGGGGGGGCAGCCCCAGCATTTT; cdr3_aa: CAWSIQGGQPQHF
clone_size: few; d_call: -; v_call: TRBV9; j_call: TRBJ2-1; cdr3_nt: TGTGCCAGCAGCGCAACACCCGAAGGACTGGGGCAGTTCTTC; cdr3_aa: CASSATPEGLGQFF
clone_size: many; d_call: -; v_call: TRBV29-1; j_call: TRBJ2-5; cdr3_nt: TGCAGCGCCCGAGGCTACGAAGAGACCCAGTACTTC; cdr3_aa: CSARGYEETQYF
clone_size: -; d_call: -; v_call: TRBV4-2; j_call: TRBJ1-5; cdr3_nt: TGTGCCAGCAGCCCACCGGGAGGGGGTTTAGGCAATCAGCCCCAGCATTTT; cdr3_aa: CASSPPGGGLGNQPQHF
clone_size: few; d_call: TRBD1; v_call: TRBV5-6; j_call: TRBJ2-3; cdr3_nt: TGTGCCAGCAGCCCCGGACAGGGCACAGATACGCAGTATTTT; cdr3_aa: CASSPGQGTDTQYF
clone_size: few; d_call: TRBD1; v_call: TRBV15; j_call: TRBJ2-2; cdr3_nt: TGTGCCACCAGCAGAGGTGGGACAGGGAACACCGGGGAGCTGTTTTTT; cdr3_aa: CATSRGGTGNTGELFF
clone_size: -; d_call: TRBD1; v_call: TRBV4-3; j_call: TRBJ1-1; cdr3_nt: TGCGCCAGCAGCCAAGTCGACAGGGACGGGGCTGAAGCTTTCTTT; cdr3_aa: CASSQVDRDGAEAFF
clone_size: -; d_call: -; v_call: TRBV14; j_call: TRBJ2-7; cdr3_nt: TGTGCCAGCAGCCCAGGTCGGGGAGGTTCCTACGAGCAGTACTTC; cdr3_aa: CASSPGRGGSYEQYF
clone_size: -; d_call: -; v_call: TRBV30; j_call: TRBJ2-7; cdr3_nt: TGTGCCTGGAGTGTCTCGCCAGGGTCCAGGTACTTC; cdr3_aa: CAWSVSPGSRYF
clone_size: -; d_call: TRBD1; v_call: TRBV25-1; j_call: TRBJ2-5; cdr3_nt: TGTGCCAACAGTGAATGGGGCAGGGGGATTGAGACCCAGTACTTC; cdr3_aa: CANSEWGRGIETQYF
clone_size: -; d_call: -; v_call: TRBV29-1; j_call: TRBJ1-2; cdr3_nt: TGCAGTCTTAATAAACAGGGTGACGGCTACACCTTC; cdr3_aa: CSLNKQGDGYTF
clone_size: few; d_call: -; v_call: TRBV7-3; j_call: TRBJ2-3; cdr3_nt: TGTGCCAGCAGCTCCTCGGCCGGGACAGATACGCAGTATTTT; cdr3_aa: CASSSSAGTDTQYF
clone_size: few; d_call: -; v_call: TRBV18; j_call: TRBJ2-1; cdr3_nt: TGTGCCAGCTCACAAGGAAGGGCGGGGATTAACAATGAGCAGTTCTTC; cdr3_aa: CASSQGRAGINNEQFF
clone_size: -; d_call: -; v_call: TRBV28; j_call: TRBJ2-4; cdr3_nt: TGTGCCAGCAGAACTACAGGTGCCAAAAACATTCAGTACTTC; cdr3_aa: CASRTTGAKNIQYF
clone_size: -; d_call: -; v_call: TRBV7-9; j_call: TRBJ2-1; cdr3_nt: TGTGCCAGCAGCTCTTTTCTAGGAGTCGGGATTGATGAGCAGTTCTTC; cdr3_aa: CASSSFLGVGIDEQFF
clone_size: -; d_call: -; v_call: TRBV14; j_call: TRBJ2-7; cdr3_nt: TGTGCCAGCAGTCAGGTGGTACCCTACGAGCAGTACTTC; cdr3_aa: CASSQVVPYEQYF
clone_size: -; d_call: -; v_call: TRBV4-3; j_call: TRBJ2-1; cdr3_nt: TGCGCCAGCAGCCAAGAAACGCCAGCGGCCTTTGACAATGAGCAGTTCTTC; cdr3_aa: CASSQETPAAFDNEQFF
clone_size: -; d_call: TRBD1; v_call: TRBV7-2; j_call: TRBJ2-2; cdr3_nt: TGTGCCAGCAGCAAGGGACAGGTCACGAACACCGGGGAGCTGTTTTTT; cdr3_aa: CASSKGQVTNTGELFF
clone_size: -; d_call: TRBD2; v_call: TRBV10-3; j_call: TRBJ2-3; cdr3_nt: TGTGCCATCAGTGAGGTGGCTAGCGGAGGTTATACGCAGTATTTT; cdr3_aa: CAISEVASGGYTQYF
clone_size: -; d_call: -; v_call: TRBV19; j_call: TRBJ2-4; cdr3_nt: TGTGCCAGTAACTTACAGGGAAGGGCGGACATTCAGTACTTC; cdr3_aa: CASNLQGRADIQYF
clone_size: -; d_call: TRBD2; v_call: TRBV5-4; j_call: TRBJ2-5; cdr3_nt: TGTGCCAGCAGCCTGGGGACTAGCGGGGAAGTGGAGACCCAGTACTTC; cdr3_aa: CASSLGTSGEVETQYF
clone_size: -; d_call: TRBD1; v_call: TRBV19; j_call: TRBJ2-7; cdr3_nt: TGTGCCAGTAGCGGACAGGGGGCGGACTACGAGCAGTACTTC; cdr3_aa: CASSGQGADYEQYF
clone_size: -; d_call: -; v_call: TRBV7-2; j_call: TRBJ2-2; cdr3_nt: TGTGCCAGCAGCTCACAGCCTTTCGCCGGGGAGCTGTTTTTT; cdr3_aa: CASSSQPFAGELFF
clone_size: few; d_call: -; v_call: TRBV2; j_call: TRBJ2-7; cdr3_nt: TGTGCCAGCACCCCGGGAGTTGGCGAGCAGTACTTC; cdr3_aa: CASTPGVGEQYF
clone_size: -; d_call: TRBD2; v_call: TRBV5-6; j_call: TRBJ2-7; cdr3_nt: TGTGCCAGCAGCTGGACTAGCGGACCCTTCTCCTACGAGCAGTACTTC; cdr3_aa: CASSWTSGPFSYEQYF
clone_size: few; d_call: -; v_call: TRBV29-1; j_call: TRBJ2-3; cdr3_nt: TGCAGCGTTGGAGGAGAATCCACAGATACGCAGTATTTT; cdr3_aa: CSVGGESTDTQYF
clone_size: few; d_call: -; v_call: TRBV28; j_call: TRBJ2-5; cdr3_nt: TGTGCCAGCAGTTTGGCGGCCATAACCCAATCGCTGGAGACCCAGTACTTC; cdr3_aa: CASSLAAITQSLETQYF
clone_size: -; d_call: TRBD1; v_call: TRBV15; j_call: TRBJ2-1; cdr3_nt: TGTGCCACCAGCTTTCGGACAGGGTTCGACAATGAGCAGTTCTTC; cdr3_aa: CATSFRTGFDNEQFF
clone_size: -; d_call: -; v_call: TRBV30; j_call: TRBJ2-7; cdr3_nt: TGTGCCTGGGCACAGGGTGCCCACGAGCAGTACTTC; cdr3_aa: CAWAQGAHEQYF
clone_size: few; d_call: -; v_call: TRBV25-1; j_call: TRBJ2-3; cdr3_nt: TGTGCCAGCACCTCTCCGGCGGGCTCAATCAGCACAGATACGCAGTATTTT; cdr3_aa: CASTSPAGSISTDTQYF
clone_size: few; d_call: -; v_call: TRBV6-6; j_call: TRBJ1-2; cdr3_nt: TGTGCCAGCAGTTATGAGAGGAACTATGGCTACACCTTC; cdr3_aa: CASSYERNYGYTF
clone_size: few; d_call: -; v_call: TRBV19; j_call: TRBJ1-1; cdr3_nt: TGTGCCAGTAGCACGCTTGACAGGACTAACACTGAAGCTTTCTTT; cdr3_aa: CASSTLDRTNTEAFF
clone_size: -; d_call: TRBD1; v_call: TRBV9; j_call: TRBJ1-5; cdr3_nt: TGTGCCAGCAGCGTAGGACAGGGGTATCAGCCCCAGCATTTT; cdr3_aa: CASSVGQGYQPQHF
clone_size: few; d_call: TRBD1; v_call: TRBV28; j_call: TRBJ2-2; cdr3_nt: TGTGCCAGCAGTTTACGACAGGGGGCGAGCCGCACCGGGGAGCTGTTTTTT; cdr3_aa: CASSLRQGASRTGELFF
clone_size: -; d_call: TRBD2; v_call: TRBV7-2; j_call: TRBJ2-1; cdr3_nt: TGTGCCAGCAGCTTTAGCGGGGTCTTTCAGGGTGAGCAGTTCTTC; cdr3_aa: CASSFSGVFQGEQFF
clone_size: few; d_call: TRBD2; v_call: TRBV10-3; j_call: TRBJ2-3; cdr3_nt: TGTGCCATCAGTCGGGGACTAGCGGGGGACACAGATACGCAGTATTTT; cdr3_aa: CAISRGLAGDTDTQYF